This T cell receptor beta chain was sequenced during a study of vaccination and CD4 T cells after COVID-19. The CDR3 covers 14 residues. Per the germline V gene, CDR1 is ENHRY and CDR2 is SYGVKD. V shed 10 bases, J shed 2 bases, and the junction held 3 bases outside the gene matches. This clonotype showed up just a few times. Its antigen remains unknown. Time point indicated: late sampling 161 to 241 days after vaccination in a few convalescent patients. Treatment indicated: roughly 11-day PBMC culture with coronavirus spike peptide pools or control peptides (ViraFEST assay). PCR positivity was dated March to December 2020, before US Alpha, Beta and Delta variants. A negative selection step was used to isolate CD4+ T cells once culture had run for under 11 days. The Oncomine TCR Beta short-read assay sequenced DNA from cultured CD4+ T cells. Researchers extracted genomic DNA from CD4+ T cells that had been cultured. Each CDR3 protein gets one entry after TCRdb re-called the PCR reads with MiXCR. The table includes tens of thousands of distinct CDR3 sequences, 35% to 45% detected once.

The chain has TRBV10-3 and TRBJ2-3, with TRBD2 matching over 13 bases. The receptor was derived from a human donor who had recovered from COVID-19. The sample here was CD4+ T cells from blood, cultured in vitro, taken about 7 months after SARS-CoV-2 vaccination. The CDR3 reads CASGLAGATDTQYF. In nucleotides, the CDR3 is TGTGCCAGCGGACTAGCGGGGGCCACAGATACGCAGTATTTT.